Following are 2 T cell receptor beta chains from one sample sequenced in a study of regulatory T cells in long-lasting Graves disease. Time point given: newly diagnosed GD, antithyroid drugs for less than 3 months. RNA from PBMCs was the source of the TCR library. Construction of TCR beta libraries relied on iRepertoire HTBI primers and on Arm-PCR targeting CDR3 regions. From the multiplex PCR reads, TCRdb called clonotypes with MiXCR, one entry per CDR3 protein. There are more than 300,000 distinct CDR3 sequences in the sample; roughly 15% occur only once, and 20% to 25% lies in the top ten. These records were also assigned to another study, of T cells in Graves' hyperthyroidism and ophthalmopathy.

The starting material was peripheral blood mononuclear cells (PBMCs), obtained at new diagnosis, from a patient treated with antithyroid drugs. These receptors were obtained from a young woman with Graves disease.

This clonotype was seen more than once but under ten times. This likely comes from a read error, as the CDR3 has no conserved phenylalanine or tryptophan at its end. The DNA is omitted, as the CDR3 cannot be located on it reliably, and the CDR3 follows TCRdb's listing. V and J are TRBV9 and TRBJ2-7; TRBD2 reflects the table's D call only, with no check against the DNA. The CDR3 is 8 residues long, counting both termini. Germline values: CDR1 SGDLS, CDR2 YYNGEE. The CDR3: CASSVCPT.

There are many counts of this clonotype. The chain recombines TRBV20-1 with TRBJ2-5; TRBD2 is a possible D gene (5 bases). The germline CDR1 and CDR2 sequences are DFQATT and SNEGSKA (reference sequence). Trimming cost V 5 bases and J 1 base, with 11 bases left between them. CDR3 length equals 13 residues. CDR3 coding DNA: TGCAGTGCTCGGATCGGGATCCAAGAGACCCAGTACTTC. It yields the protein CSARIGIQETQYF.